This T cell receptor (beta chain) derives from a study of T cells in Graves' hyperthyroidism and ophthalmopathy. Study conclusions and caveats: Among thyroid clonotypes expanded above 0.001, most also appeared in blood.

Amplification of TCR beta CDR3 regions used RNA as the template. HTBI primers were employed in a first-round RT-PCR of the TCR CDR3. TCRdb reanalysed the multiplex PCR reads using MiXCR and keeps one entry per CDR3 protein. Among 560,000 or so distinct CDR3 sequences listed, more than 45% were seen once. This CDR3 is 13 amino acids long. CDR1 is SEHNR and CDR2 is FQNEAQ in the germline V gene (reference sequence). Trimming cost V 2 bases and J 9 bases, with 13 bases left between them. Of note for this clonotype: As yet, its antigen is unknown.

The receptor's source is a young woman with Graves' hyperthyroidism. V gene TRBV7-9 combines with J gene TRBJ2-5; D is uncertain. The source material was peripheral blood or thyroid tissue (not recorded which). CDR3 region: CASSLLGSQPQYF. As DNA, the CDR3 is TGTGCCAGCAGCTTACTGGGAAGTCAGCCCCAGTACTTC.